These T cell receptor beta chains were read from a single sample in a study of early T cells in non-severe SARS-CoV-2 infection. TCRdb re-analysed the 5' RACE reads in MiXCR, keeping a single row per CDR3 protein. Of 90,000 to 100,000 distinct CDR3 sequences in the sample, roughly an eighth are singletons; the top ten hold 2% to 2.5%. The sequencing sample was made of whole blood. These receptors all come from an adult who was a healthcare worker with PCR-confirmed SARS-CoV-2 infection or an uninfected control (not recorded which). CDR3s include the opening cysteine and the closing phenylalanine or tryptophan. Each record gives: J gene, V gene, CDR3 protein.

j_call: TRBJ2-5
v_call: TRBV7-3
cdr3_aa: CASSSGLAGGPKTQYF

j_call: TRBJ2-7
v_call: TRBV6-2/TRBV6-3
cdr3_aa: CASLDGRVSYEQYF

j_call: TRBJ2-2
v_call: TRBV25-1
cdr3_aa: CASSGAAGELFF

j_call: TRBJ2-3
v_call: TRBV11-2
cdr3_aa: CASSFPGAPSDTQYF

j_call: TRBJ2-7
v_call: TRBV20-1
cdr3_aa: CSAYEGDGFSYEQYF

j_call: TRBJ2-5
v_call: TRBV13
cdr3_aa: CASSLPGVTQYF

j_call: TRBJ2-1
v_call: TRBV28
cdr3_aa: CAIQETYNEQFF

j_call: TRBJ2-5
v_call: TRBV7-2
cdr3_aa: CASSQGQGRLQETQYF

j_call: TRBJ1-5
v_call: TRBV6-5
cdr3_aa: CARPHVRGFGQPQHF

j_call: TRBJ2-5
v_call: TRBV5-1
cdr3_aa: CASSLEETQYF

j_call: TRBJ2-2
v_call: TRBV7-9
cdr3_aa: CASSPGTTSTGELFF

j_call: TRBJ2-7
v_call: TRBV28
cdr3_aa: CASRPDRLNEQYF

j_call: TRBJ2-2
v_call: TRBV7-2
cdr3_aa: CASSATGGMVTGELFF

j_call: TRBJ2-7
v_call: TRBV20-1
cdr3_aa: CSARDLDRGTSPTKQYF

j_call: TRBJ2-3
v_call: TRBV7-6
cdr3_aa: CASSLGPGGDTQYF

j_call: TRBJ2-3
v_call: TRBV2
cdr3_aa: CASIGTGQTDTQYF

j_call: TRBJ1-1
v_call: TRBV29-1
cdr3_aa: CSVGDTWMNTEAFF

j_call: TRBJ1-1
v_call: TRBV12-3/TRBV12-4
cdr3_aa: CASRPVRQLNTEAFF

j_call: TRBJ2-3
v_call: TRBV14
cdr3_aa: CASSQGARTTADTQYF

j_call: TRBJ2-3
v_call: TRBV20-1
cdr3_aa: CSATSDRFSTDTQYF

j_call: TRBJ2-7
v_call: TRBV25-1
cdr3_aa: CASPTSWNEQYF

j_call: TRBJ2-7
v_call: TRBV11-2
cdr3_aa: CASSLGPVSYEQYF

j_call: TRBJ1-5
v_call: TRBV6-6
cdr3_aa: CASSPPLRWNQPQHF

j_call: TRBJ2-4
v_call: TRBV12-3/TRBV12-4
cdr3_aa: CASSSLAPGALAKNIQYF

j_call: TRBJ1-1
v_call: TRBV21-1
cdr3_aa: CASSYKGRGNTEAFF

j_call: TRBJ2-6
v_call: TRBV19
cdr3_aa: CASSMQGSGANVLTF

j_call: TRBJ1-2
v_call: TRBV7-2
cdr3_aa: CASSFPRDSSRGYTF

j_call: TRBJ2-7
v_call: TRBV12-3/TRBV12-4
cdr3_aa: CASSLGLGRSSYEQYF

j_call: TRBJ2-3
v_call: TRBV28
cdr3_aa: CASVPRGRTDTQYF

j_call: TRBJ2-7
v_call: TRBV10-3
cdr3_aa: CAISARGSSYEQYF

j_call: TRBJ2-3
v_call: TRBV6-1
cdr3_aa: CASSSQTSGDTDTQYF

j_call: TRBJ1-1
v_call: TRBV10-3
cdr3_aa: CASEFGTGPNTEAFF

j_call: TRBJ2-1
v_call: TRBV10-2
cdr3_aa: CASSRQGGGNEQFF

j_call: TRBJ2-3
v_call: TRBV29-1
cdr3_aa: CSSAGNTDTQYF

j_call: TRBJ2-1
v_call: TRBV27
cdr3_aa: CASSPASASYNEQFF

j_call: TRBJ2-7
v_call: TRBV7-2
cdr3_aa: CASSPDGGAREQYF